This TCR beta chain was obtained from a study of shared clonotypes between healthy human individuals. Naive CD8 cells comprised CD45RO-negative, CCR7-positively selected cells, excluding terminally differentiated effector memory CD45RA+ cells. Data came from immunoSEQ multiplex PCR; TCRdb stores just in-frame clones and leaves some out. The top ten clones hold over 0.09% of a sample with hundreds of thousands of clones, around 95% of them seen once. The TCR was taken from a woman younger than 45 in good health. Sequencing input: naive CD8+ T cells sorted from blood.

CDR3 bases: TGTGCCAGCAGCTCCTTAGCGGGAGTGGGGGATACGCAGTATTTT. Its translation is CASSSLAGVGDTQYF. This chain connects TRBV7-2 to TRBJ2-3, with 9 bases identical to TRBD2. CDR1 is SGHTA and CDR2 is FQGNSA in the germline V gene. There are 15 residues in the CDR3. J gave up 6 bases and V 4 bases, and 8 bases lay outside the gene matches.